In its sample, the clone carrying this TCR beta chain was seen many times. Antigen: not known. This entry comes from a study of CD8 T cells in ankylosing spondylitis. Study-wide points: Previous work reported some of these motif variants in the synovial fluid and blood of reactive arthritis. Matched synovial fluid from ankylosing spondylitis patients was reported to be enriched for disease-linked clones. CD8+ disease-linked clones were present at relatively low frequencies in blood.

A single record per CDR3 protein comes from TCRdb applying MiXCR to the 5' RACE reads. The sample includes 210,000 or so distinct CDR3 sequences, roughly 8% of them seen just once. V was pared by 6 bases and J by 4 bases, with 12 bases of the junction left unmatched. The CDR3 sequence is 16 residues long. Germline V CDR1 and CDR2: ENHRY, SYGVKD. The material sequenced was blood, either unsorted or a sorted T cell fraction (not recorded which). The chain is built from TRBV10-3 and TRBJ1-1; 9 bases line up with TRBD1. This clonotype was obtained from a female donor with ankylosing spondylitis or in good health (not recorded which). The DNA of the CDR3 is TGTGCCATCAGCGGGACAGGGACCCAGGGGGCCACTGAAGCTTTCTTT. Its protein is CAISGTGTQGATEAFF.